The entry that follows covers one TCR beta chain sequence. Its antigen is unidentified. This specimen belongs to a study of T cell clonotyping in hematopoietic cell transplantation. The repertoire was sequenced with immunoSEQ multiplex PCR; TCRdb's copy has only in-frame clones and lacks some. This sample carries more than 25,000 clones, roughly 92% of them seen once, and the ten largest clones take around 10%. Germline assignment: CDR1 SGHNT and CDR2 YYREEE (reference sequence). Trimming took off 2 bases at V and 8 bases at J, with 10 bases between the two ends. This CDR3 is 12 amino acids long. Study results and limitations: CD4 and CD8 repertoire contributions could not be separated without sorting. At the given depth, recipient repertoires were over 95% de novo clonotypes.

This TCR was sampled from a female patient in her fifties or sixties who had an allogeneic stem cell transplant from a related donor, so the T cells may come from the graft donor. Some clones in this sample may be carry-over from other donors' samples. The source was PBMCs, collected 100 days after allogeneic stem cell transplant. The chain recombines TRBV5-4 with TRBJ1-2, with a weak D call TRBD1 (6 bases). CDR3 in amino acids: CASSLQGRGYTF. In nucleotides, the CDR3 is TGTGCCAGCAGCTTACAGGGTCGGGGCTACACCTTC.